The source of this T cell receptor (beta chain) is a study of T cells in Graves' hyperthyroidism and ophthalmopathy. The CDR3 is made up of 15 amino acids. Germline CDR1 and CDR2: LGHDT and YNNKEL (reference sequence). Authors of the study amplified TCR beta CDR3 regions from RNA transcripts. Initially, a first-round RT-PCR of the TCR CDR3 employed the HTBI primer set. A single record per CDR3 protein comes from TCRdb applying MiXCR to the multiplex PCR reads. The sample records hundreds of thousands of distinct CDR3 sequences, less than 25% being singletons. Findings and limits, study-wide: Among thyroid clonotypes expanded above 0.001, most also appeared in blood.

Out of around 10 ml of fresh peripheral blood came the PBMCs. Only a few counts were recorded for this clonotype. Its antigen is unidentified. An end of the junction differs from the germline gene, which may be a read error. The TCR comes from a man aged 25 to 45 with Graves' ophthalmopathy. What was sequenced was blood. The chain employs TRBV3-1 and TRBJ2-2, with D perhaps being TRBD1 or TRBD2 (5 bases each). CDR3: CASSQKGTKTGELFF. The CDR3, as DNA: TGTGCCAGCAGCCAAAAAGGGACGAAAACCGGGGAGCTGTTTTTT.